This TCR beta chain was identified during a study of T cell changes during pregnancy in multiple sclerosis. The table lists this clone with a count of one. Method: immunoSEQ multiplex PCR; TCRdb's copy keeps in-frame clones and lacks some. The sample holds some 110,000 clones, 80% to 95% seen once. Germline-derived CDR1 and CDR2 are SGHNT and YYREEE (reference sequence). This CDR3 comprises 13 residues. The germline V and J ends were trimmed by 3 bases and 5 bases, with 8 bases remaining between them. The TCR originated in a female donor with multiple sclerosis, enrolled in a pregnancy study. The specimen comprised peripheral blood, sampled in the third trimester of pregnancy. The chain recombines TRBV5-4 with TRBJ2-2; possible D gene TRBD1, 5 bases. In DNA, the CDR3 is TGTGCCAGCAGCTGGCAGGGTACCGGGGAGCTGTTTTTT. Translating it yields CASSWQGTGELFF.